The present entry profiles one TCR beta chain with its context. The authors ran the immunoSEQ assay, v3.0, at survey level. Sequencing aimed at 40,000-50,000 T-cell genomes per sample. TCRdb's copy holds only in-frame clones and misses some; the assay was immunoSEQ multiplex PCR. The sample includes about 21,000 clones, approximately 80% of them seen just once. These data come from a study of long-term antiretroviral therapy in people with HIV. The CDR3 runs 13 residues. The V and J ends lost 2 bases and 8 bases respectively, with 12 bases between them. Germline V lookup: CDR1 SEHNR, CDR2 FQNEAQ (reference sequence).

Sequenced material: unsorted PBMCs, taken 0.5 years after starting antiretroviral therapy. This receptor was obtained from a man younger than 35 with HIV. The rearrangement uses TRBV7-9 and TRBJ1-1; D is uncertain. Written as DNA, the CDR3 is TGTGCCAGCAGCTTACTCTTTGAGTCGGAAGCTTTCTTT. This sequence encodes CASSLLFESEAFF.